This TCR beta chain was sequenced in a study of blood T cells in healthy people across ages. Study results and limitations: Higher diversity, along with more naive CD4+ cells, distinguished long-lived donors from aged donors. Age advanced and TCR beta diversity per million T cells fell, roughly linearly. Naive T cell percentage showed a strong correlation with TCR beta diversity.

This clonotype appeared a few times. Antigen unknown. The use of a sample-barcoded 5' primer and a J-beta primer mix characterized a second PCR of about 6 to 11 cycles. TCRdb fed the 5' RACE reads into MiXCR, producing one record per CDR3 protein. In the table there are around 800,000 distinct CDR3 sequences, 35% to 50% of which are singletons. With 4 bases removed from V and 0 bases from J, the gap between germline ends came to 6 bases. This CDR3 is 12 amino acids long. CDR1 and CDR2 (germline): SQVTM, ANQGSEA. The source is a man older than 75 in good health. The chain joins TRBV29-1 to TRBJ2-5; D remains ambiguous. The sequenced sample consisted of blood. The CDR3 loop is CSVGWDQETQYF. The CDR3 DNA is TGCAGCGTTGGATGGGACCAAGAGACCCAGTACTTC.